One sample yielded the 19 T cell receptor beta chains listed below, sequenced in a study of cytomegalovirus exposure and HLA in healthy donors. Primers included in the PCR were 60 Vbeta and 13 Jbeta primers. TCRdb keeps only in-frame clones here, not all; method: immunoSEQ multiplex PCR. This sample has about 67,000 clones, with roughly 77% found just once. Sample: PBMCs. The receptors shown here come from a woman in her 30s in good health and CMV-seronegative.

J is TRBJ2-1 and V is TRBV30; D call uncertain. V gave up 2 bases and J gave up 5 bases, with 10 bases separating them. Germline lookup yields CDR1 GTSNPN and CDR2 SVGIG (reference sequence). The CDR3 length is 13 residues. CDR3 sequence (DNA): TGTGCCTGGAGTCTCGGTCCCCACAATGAGCAGTTCTTC. Translation: CAWSLGPHNEQFF.

V and J are TRBV28 and TRBJ1-5, with a weak D call TRBD1 (5 bases). Trimming left V 5 bases short and J 6 bases short, with 20 bases between. Germline loops: CDR1 MDHEN, CDR2 SYDVKM. The CDR3 loop spans 16 amino acids. The CDR3 loop is CASSPAKRMGGQPQHF. DNA for the CDR3: TGTGCCAGCAGTCCCGCGAAGCGCATGGGGGGTCAGCCCCAGCATTTT.

The chain recombines TRBV9 with TRBJ2-1; 9 bases fit TRBD2. CDR1 is SGDLS and CDR2 is YYNGEE in the germline V gene. CDR3 size: 14 residues. The junction had 5 bases not matched to a gene; V was cut back by 0 bases and J by 10 bases. The CDR3 here is CASSVGREGREQFF. The CDR3 DNA reads as TGTGCCAGCAGCGTAGGGCGGGAGGGCCGAGAGCAGTTCTTC.

This chain connects TRBV30 to TRBJ2-7, with 9 positions matching TRBD1. This CDR3 contains 13 residues. Germline CDR1 is GTSNPN and CDR2 is SVGIG (reference sequence). V dropped 3 bases and J dropped 6; count of bases not matched to a gene: 6. The CDR3 is CAWSPGTGLEQYF. The CDR3 DNA follows: TGTGCCTGGAGCCCCGGGACAGGGCTCGAGCAGTACTTC.

This clone was detected a few times. V is TRBV4-2 and J is TRBJ2-5, with TRBD2 as a possible D gene (5 bases). CDR3 size: 16 residues. V was trimmed by 0 bases and J by 1 base, leaving 12 bases between them. The germline gives CDR1 LGHNA, CDR2 YNFKEQ. The CDR3 DNA reads TGTGCCAGCAGCCAAGATCCGGGGAAGGGCCAAGAGACCCAGTACTTC. Translated: CASSQDPGKGQETQYF.

V and J are TRBV7-8 and TRBJ2-3, with 8 bases matching TRBD2. The CDR3 runs 15 residues. Unmatched junction bases numbered 11, after V lost 5 bases and J lost 7 bases. CDR1 and CDR2 from the germline V gene are SGHVS and FQNEAQ. The CDR3 spells CASSRPGLVLHTQYF. CDR3 DNA: TGTGCCAGCAGCCGTCCGGGACTAGTCCTCCATACGCAGTATTTT.

The J gene is TRBJ2-3, the V gene TRBV10-3; D not certain. The CDR3 totals 14 residues. The germline V and J ends were trimmed by 0 bases and 1 base, with 5 bases remaining between them. From germline, CDR1 is ENHRY and CDR2 SYGVKD. CDR3 loop: CAISESTGTDTQYF. The CDR3 nucleotides read TGTGCCATCAGTGAGTCCACGGGCACAGATACGCAGTATTTT.

This chain links TRBV15 with TRBJ1-4, with no clear D. The V end was cut by 3 bases, the J end by 0 bases, with 2 bases between. This CDR3 region has 13 residues. CDR1 and CDR2 (germline): LNHNV, YYDKDF (reference sequence). The CDR3 loop is CATSSATNEKLFF. Here the CDR3 DNA reads TGTGCCACCAGCAGCGCAACTAATGAAAAACTGTTTTTT.

The V call is TRBV10-3, the J call TRBJ2-5; D is possibly TRBD1 (5 bases). The CDR3 has 13 amino acids. Trimming removed 5 bases at V and 5 bases at J, with 12 bases between. CDR1 is ENHRY, CDR2 SYGVKD, per germline. DNA of the CDR3: TGTGCCATCAGTTCAGGGTTTCCGGAGACCCAGTACTTC. It encodes CAISSGFPETQYF.

The chain recombines TRBV14 with TRBJ2-7; a weak D match, TRBD2 (5 bases). The CDR3 covers 15 residues. Trimming left V 1 base short and J 6 bases short, with 16 bases between. CDR1 SGHDN and CDR2 FVKESK come from the germline V gene. As DNA, the CDR3 is TGTGCCAGCAGCCAAGCTGGCCCGCGGGTTCGCGAGCAGTACTTC. Amino acids: CASSQAGPRVREQYF.

J is TRBJ2-1 and V is TRBV10-2; 12 positions agree with TRBD2. The V segment lost 0 bases and the J segment 8 bases; nucleotides outside the gene matches: 8. The germline V gene has CDR1 WSHSY and CDR2 SAAADI. This CDR3 has 17 residues. CDR3: CASSESGLAGGPHEQFF. The CDR3 nucleotides read TGCGCCAGCAGTGAGTCCGGGCTAGCGGGAGGGCCCCATGAGCAGTTCTTC.

J is TRBJ1-2 and V is TRBV6-5, with D possibly matching TRBD1 (6 bases). The CDR3 is made up of 12 amino acids. V was clipped by 5 bases and J by 6 bases, with 10 bases between them. CDR1 MNHEY and CDR2 SVGAGI come from the germline V gene. Here the CDR3 reads CASSDRPDGYTF. CDR3 nucleotides: TGTGCCAGCAGTGACAGGCCGGATGGCTACACCTTC.

The genes are TRBV7-9 and TRBJ2-5, with a tentative D call TRBD1 (5 bases). V dropped 1 base and J dropped 2 bases, with 8 bases sitting between them. Germline CDR1 reads SEHNR; CDR2 reads FQNEAQ (reference sequence). The CDR3 runs to 14 residues. The chain's CDR3 is CASSLGQIQETQYF. The CDR3 DNA reads as TGTGCCAGCAGCTTAGGACAGATACAAGAGACCCAGTACTTC.

The rearrangement links TRBV4-3 to TRBJ2-7, with TRBD2 as a possible D gene (6 bases). The CDR3 totals 15 residues. V was shortened by 0 bases and J by 3 bases, with 12 bases between the two germline ends. In germline, CDR1 is LGHNA, CDR2 YSLEER. The CDR3 region is CASSQEGLMNYEQYF. CDR3 DNA: TGCGCCAGCAGCCAAGAGGGACTGATGAACTACGAGCAGTACTTC.

The CDR3 region has the DNA TGTGCCAGCAGCTTACGTGCGGACAGTACCTACGAGCAGTACTTC. Translating gives CASSLRADSTYEQYF. The chain joins TRBV7-2 to TRBJ2-7; tentatively, D is TRBD1 (6 bases). The CDR3 contains 15 residues. V gave up 2 bases and J gave up 2 bases, with 13 bases separating them. In germline, CDR1 is SGHTA, CDR2 FQGNSA.

The gene calls are TRBV13 and TRBJ2-1; D ambiguous. The CDR3 is made up of 12 amino acids. With 5 bases removed from V and 4 bases from J, the gap between germline ends came to 6 bases. Germline-derived CDR1 and CDR2 are PRHDT and FYEKMQ (reference sequence). The CDR3 sequence: CASSLRYNEQFF. The DNA of the CDR3 is TGTGCCAGCAGCCTACGTTACAATGAGCAGTTCTTC.

The chain couples TRBV5-7 to TRBJ1-5; no clear D. TRBV5-7 is given ORF status, its function remaining uncertain. The CDR3 is 14 residues long. The ends were cut back, 1 base at V and 4 bases at J, with 9 bases in the middle. CDR3 in amino acids: CASSLRSRNQPQHF. The CDR3 DNA reads TGTGCCAGCAGCTTGCGGTCGCGGAATCAGCCCCAGCATTTT.

CDR3 coding DNA: TGTGCCATCTTGAAACAGGCCTACGAGCAGTACTTC. Translated, it gives CAILKQAYEQYF. The chain links TRBV6-1 to TRBJ2-7, with D possibly being TRBD1 (5 bases). The CDR3 runs to 12 residues. The ends were cut back, 10 bases at V and 2 bases at J, with 12 bases in the middle. CDR1 MNHNS and CDR2 SASEGT come from the germline V gene.

This clone was detected once. The CDR3 DNA sequence: TGTGCCAGCAGTGACTCCGAGGAGGGGATGGCCGGGGAGCTGTTTTTT. The encoded protein is CASSDSEEGMAGELFF. V is TRBV6-4 and J is TRBJ2-2; D might be TRBD2 (6 bases). The CDR3 is made up of 16 amino acids. Germline assignment: CDR1 MRHNA and CDR2 SNTAGT. V was pared by 0 bases and J by 6 bases, with 14 bases between.